The present TCR beta chain was sequenced within a study of blood T cells in healthy people across ages. Many counts were recorded for this clonotype. There are 13 residues in the CDR3. V was cut by 8 bases and J by 2 bases, with 13 bases left in between. Per the germline V gene, CDR1 is LNHNV and CDR2 is YYDKDF (reference sequence). A second PCR, run for roughly 7 to 11 cycles, used a sample-barcoded 5' primer plus a J-beta primer mix. A tag from a template-switch adaptor with 12 random nucleotides marked each cDNA molecule. TCRdb processed the 5' RACE reads anew with MiXCR; each CDR3 protein has one entry. The sample lists roughly 900,000 distinct CDR3 sequences, 25% to 30% seen once, with 17% in the top ten.

The chain joins TRBV15 to TRBJ2-7; either TRBD1 or TRBD2 may supply D (5 bases each). The material sequenced was blood. The sequence derives from a woman of 80 years or more in good health. DNA for the CDR3: TGTGCCACCGGGGCCGCGGGTCCCTACGAGCAGTACTTC. It translates to CATGAAGPYEQYF. Combining the CDR3 with reference TRBV15 and TRBJ2-7 gives the whole variable domain DAMVIQNPRYQVTQFGKPVTLSCSQTLNHNVMYWYQQKSSQAPKLLFHYYDKDFNNEADTPDNFQSRRPNTSFCFLDIRSPGLGDTAMYLCATGAAGPYEQYFGPGTRLTVT.